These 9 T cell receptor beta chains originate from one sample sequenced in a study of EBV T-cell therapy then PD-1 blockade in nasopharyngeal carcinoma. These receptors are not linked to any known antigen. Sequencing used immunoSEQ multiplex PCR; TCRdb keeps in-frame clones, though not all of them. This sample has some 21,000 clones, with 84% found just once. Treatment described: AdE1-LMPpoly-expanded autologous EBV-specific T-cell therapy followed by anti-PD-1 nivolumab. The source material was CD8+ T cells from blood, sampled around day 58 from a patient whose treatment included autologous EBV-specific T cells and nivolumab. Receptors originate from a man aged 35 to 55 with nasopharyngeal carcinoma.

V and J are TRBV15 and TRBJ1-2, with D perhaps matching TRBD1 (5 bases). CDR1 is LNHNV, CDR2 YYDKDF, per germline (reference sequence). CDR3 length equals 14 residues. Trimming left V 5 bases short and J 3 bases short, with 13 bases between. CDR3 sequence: CATSPLRRDYGYTF. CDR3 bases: TGTGCCACCAGCCCTCTACGCAGGGACTATGGCTACACCTTC.

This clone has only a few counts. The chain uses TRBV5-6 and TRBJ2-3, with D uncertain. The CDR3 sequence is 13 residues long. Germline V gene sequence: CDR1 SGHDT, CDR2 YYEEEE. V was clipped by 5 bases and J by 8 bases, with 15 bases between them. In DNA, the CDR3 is TGTGCCAGCAGTCCCCGGCCTCCCCGTACGCAGTATTTT. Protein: CASSPRPPRTQYF.

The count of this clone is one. CDR3 in DNA: TGTGCCAGCAGCCTCGAGACAGCTAACACTGAAGCTTTCTTT. The encoded protein is CASSLETANTEAFF. The chain carries TRBV9 and TRBJ1-1; D possibly corresponds to TRBD1 (5 bases). Germline CDR1 and CDR2: SGDLS and YYNGEE. The CDR3 runs to 14 residues. V dropped 4 bases and J dropped 2 bases, with 12 bases sitting between them.

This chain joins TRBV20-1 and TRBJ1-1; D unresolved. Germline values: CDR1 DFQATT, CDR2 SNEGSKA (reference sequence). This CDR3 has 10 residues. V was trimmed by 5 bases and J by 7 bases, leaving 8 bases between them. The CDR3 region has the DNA TGCAGTGCTGAGAGGAATGAAGCTTTCTTT. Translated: CSAERNEAFF.

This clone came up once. As DNA, the CDR3 is TGTGCCAGCAGCCAACTAGCGGGACAACCATACACAGATACGCAGTATTTT. Its protein is CASSQLAGQPYTDTQYF. The chain couples TRBV3-1 (or the pseudogene TRBV3-2) to TRBJ2-3; 9 bases align to TRBD2. CDR1 and CDR2 (germline): LGHDT, YNNKEL (reference sequence). The V gene end was trimmed by 2 bases and the J gene end by 2 bases; junction bases not matched to a gene: 8. CDR3 length equals 17 residues.

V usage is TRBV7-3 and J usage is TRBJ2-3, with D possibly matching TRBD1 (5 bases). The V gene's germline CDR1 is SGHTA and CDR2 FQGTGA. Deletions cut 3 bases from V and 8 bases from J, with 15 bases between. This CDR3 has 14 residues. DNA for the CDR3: TGTGCCAGCAGCTTTGACCAGGGTATGGGTACGCAGTATTTT. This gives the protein CASSFDQGMGTQYF.

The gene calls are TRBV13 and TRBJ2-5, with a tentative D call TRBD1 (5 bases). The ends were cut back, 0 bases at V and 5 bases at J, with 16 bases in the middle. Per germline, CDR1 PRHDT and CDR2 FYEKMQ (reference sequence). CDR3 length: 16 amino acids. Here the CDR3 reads CASSLGWTNSDETQYF. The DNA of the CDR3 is TGTGCCAGCAGCTTAGGCTGGACAAACTCGGACGAGACCCAGTACTTC.

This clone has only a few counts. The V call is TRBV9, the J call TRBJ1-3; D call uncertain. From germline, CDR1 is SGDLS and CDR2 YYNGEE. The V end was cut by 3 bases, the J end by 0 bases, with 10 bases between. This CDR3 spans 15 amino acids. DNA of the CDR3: TGTGCCAGCAGCGCCTCCAGCTCCTCTGGAAACACCATATATTTT. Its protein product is CASSASSSSGNTIYF.

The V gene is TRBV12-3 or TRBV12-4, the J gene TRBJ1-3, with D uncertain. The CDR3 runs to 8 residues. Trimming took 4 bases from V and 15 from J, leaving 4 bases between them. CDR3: CASSWEYF. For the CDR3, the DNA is TGTGCCAGCAGTTGGGAATATTTT.